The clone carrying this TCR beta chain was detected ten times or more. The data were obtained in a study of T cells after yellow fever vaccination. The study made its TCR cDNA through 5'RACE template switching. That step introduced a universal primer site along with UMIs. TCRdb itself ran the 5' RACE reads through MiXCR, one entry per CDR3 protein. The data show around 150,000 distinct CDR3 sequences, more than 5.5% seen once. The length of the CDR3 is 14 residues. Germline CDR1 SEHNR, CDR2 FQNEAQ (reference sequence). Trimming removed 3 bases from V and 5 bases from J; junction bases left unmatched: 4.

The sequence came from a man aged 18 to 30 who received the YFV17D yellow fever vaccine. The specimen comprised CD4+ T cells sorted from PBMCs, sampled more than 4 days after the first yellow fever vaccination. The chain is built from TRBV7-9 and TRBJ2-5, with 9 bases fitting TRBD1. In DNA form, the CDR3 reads TGTGCCAGCAGCTTCGGGACAGGGCGCGAGACCCAGTACTTC. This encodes CASSFGTGRETQYF.